The 10 T cell receptor beta chains listed next were all sequenced from one sample in a study of blood T cells in healthy people across ages. The second PCR ran roughly 6 to 11 cycles with a sample-barcoded 5' primer and J-beta primers. TCRdb fed the 5' RACE reads into MiXCR, producing one record per CDR3 protein. The sample carries around 600,000 distinct CDR3 sequences, around half recorded once. The sequencing sample was made of blood. Every receptor here comes from a man at least 80 years old in good health.

V is TRBV10-3 and J is TRBJ2-3, with 13 nucleotides matching TRBD2. CDR1 is ENHRY and CDR2 is SYGVKD in the germline V gene. The CDR3 is 16 amino acids. Germline trimming cut 6 bases from V and 6 bases from J; bases unmatched to any gene: 9. The CDR3 DNA reads as TGTGCCATCAGCCCCCGGACTAGCGGGAGTTTGGATACGCAGTATTTT. Translating it yields CAISPRTSGSLDTQYF.

In nucleotides, the CDR3 is TGTGCCAGCAGCTTATCCGCTAGCGGGAGGTCCTACGAGCAGTACTTC. As protein: CASSLSASGRSYEQYF. The V and J genes are TRBV7-2 and TRBJ2-7; 11 bases line up with TRBD2. J gave up 1 base and V 2 bases, and 4 bases lay outside the gene matches. The CDR3 covers 16 residues. From germline, CDR1 is SGHTA and CDR2 FQGNSA. Filled out from reference TRBV7-2 and TRBJ2-7, the complete variable domain reads GAGVSQSPSNKVTEKGKDVELRCDPISGHTALYWYRQSLGQGLEFLIYFQGNSAPDKSGLPSDRFSAERTGGSVSTLTIQRTQQEDSAVYLCASSLSASGRSYEQYFGPGTRLTVT.

The gene calls are TRBV7-8 and TRBJ1-1, with TRBD1 as a possible D gene (6 bases). Trimming left V 5 bases short and J 2 bases short, with 15 bases between. The CDR3 extends over 15 amino acids. The V gene's germline CDR1 is SGHVS and CDR2 FQNEAQ. For the CDR3, the DNA is TGTGCCAGCAGCCCAGATGGACAGTTTAACACTGAAGCTTTCTTT. Translation: CASSPDGQFNTEAFF.

V usage is TRBV12-3 or TRBV12-4 and J usage is TRBJ1-5; D unresolved. The CDR3 totals 15 residues. Trimming took off 2 bases at V and 2 bases at J, with 10 bases between the two ends. The CDR3 nucleotides read TGTGCCAGCAGTTTATCGGCTCTTGGCAATCAGCCCCAGCATTTT. It is translated as CASSLSALGNQPQHF.

V gene TRBV20-1 combines with J gene TRBJ2-7; 10 bases map to TRBD2. J lost 5 bases, V lost 0 bases, and 10 bases had no gene match. Germline CDR1 reads DFQATT; CDR2 reads SNEGSKA (reference sequence). The CDR3 extends over 16 amino acids. The CDR3 sequence is CSARELAGVRWNEQYF. As DNA, the CDR3 is TGCAGTGCTAGAGAGCTAGCGGGAGTACGGTGGAACGAGCAGTACTTC.

The rearrangement links TRBV27 to TRBJ2-3; TRBD2 agrees at 8 bases. Germline CDR1 reads MNHEY; CDR2 reads SMNVEV (reference sequence). There are 15 residues in the CDR3. Trimming removed 6 bases from V and 0 bases from J; junction bases left unmatched: 5. The CDR3 is CASSNLAGSTDTQYF. CDR3 coding DNA: TGTGCCAGCAGCAACTTAGCGGGAAGCACAGATACGCAGTATTTT.

With regard to this clonotype: A read error may explain this, as a much larger clone is one base away. The V call is TRBV6-5, the J call TRBJ2-3; D remains unclear. Trimming removed 11 bases at V and 3 bases at J, with 15 bases between. The CDR3 sequence is 13 residues long. In germline, CDR1 is MNHEY, CDR2 SVGAGI. The CDR3 here is CAARKFGTDTQYF. The CDR3 region has the DNA TGTGCCGCCCGAAAATTTGGGACAGATACGCAGTATTTT.

The table lists this clonotype with a count of one. This chain's CDR3 is CASRGTVSSYNEQFF. CDR3 bases: TGTGCCAGCAGAGGGACAGTTAGCTCCTACAATGAGCAGTTCTTC. The J gene is TRBJ2-1, the V gene TRBV28, with 7 bases lining up with TRBD1. V gave up 6 bases and J gave up 0 bases; unmatched junction bases: 5. Germline CDR1 reads MDHEN; CDR2 reads SYDVKM. The CDR3 loop spans 15 amino acids.

The V gene is TRBV5-1, the J gene TRBJ1-6; TRBD1 aligns across 7 bases. The CDR3 has 14 residues. Germline V gene data show CDR1 as SGHRS and CDR2 as YFSETQ. The V and J ends lost 2 bases and 13 bases, in that order; junction bases with no gene match: 9. The CDR3 is CASSLSGTADPLHF. CDR3 sequence (DNA): TGCGCCAGCAGCTTATCCGGGACAGCAGACCCCCTCCACTTT.

This chain links TRBV7-6 with TRBJ2-3; unclear D gene. Germline lookup yields CDR1 SGHVS and CDR2 FNYEAQ. Trimming took off 5 bases at V and 0 bases at J, with 18 bases between the two ends. This CDR3 has 17 amino acids. CDR3 protein: CASSPDGSSVSTDTQYF. The CDR3 DNA is TGTGCCAGCAGCCCCGACGGCTCTTCGGTTAGCACAGATACGCAGTATTTT.